The clone carrying this T cell receptor (beta chain) was found a few times. What it recognizes is unknown. The sample comes from a study of naive and memory T cell subsets. Two oligonucleotides, mixed equimolar, formed the beta constant-region primer covering TRBC1 and TRBC2. Nested alpha and beta constant-region primers with the SP2 primer drove four PCR rounds on ligated cDNA. A single record per CDR3 protein comes from TCRdb applying MiXCR to the UMI-ligation and nested PCR reads. The table shows 85,000 or so distinct CDR3 sequences, with 9% occurring only once. Study results and caveats: Over 85% of naive TCR sequences appeared only once, unlike memory subsets.

This CDR3 has 13 amino acids. Trimming shortened V by 2 bases and J by 6 bases, and 9 bases separated the two germline ends. Germline-derived CDR1 and CDR2 are MGHRA and YSYEKL. The clonotype comes from a human donor in good health. The chain links TRBV4-1 to TRBJ2-3; D remains ambiguous. The sample was naive CD8+ T cells from blood. The CDR3: CASSQIHLDTQYF. The CDR3 DNA sequence: TGCGCCAGCAGCCAAATCCATCTGGATACGCAGTATTTT.